Listed below are T cell receptor beta chains from one sample, sequenced in a study of blood T cell repertoires in COVID-19. The data were produced by immunoSEQ multiplex PCR, yet TCRdb's version contains in-frame clones alone and is incomplete. The table lists approximately 94,000 clones, approximately 86% of them singletons. The material sequenced was peripheral blood. These receptors were taken from a man aged 50-60 years with active or convalescent COVID-19. CDR3s include the opening cysteine and the closing phenylalanine or tryptophan. D genes are given only for firm matches. The listing skips clone size in some rows; elsewhere it reads once, few, many or a size class.

V,J,size,D,CDR3,DNA
TRBV5-1,TRBJ2-4,once,.,CASSLGLEGGVAKNIQYF,TGCGCCAGCAGCTTGGGTCTAGAAGGGGGTGTTGCCAAAAACATTCAGTACTTC
TRBV5-6,TRBJ1-1,.,.,CASYRESTEAFF,TGTGCCTCATATCGGGAGAGCACTGAAGCTTTCTTT
TRBV5-1,TRBJ1-1,.,.,CASSGSSMGGNTEAFF,TGCGCCAGCAGCGGAAGTTCGATGGGGGGAAACACTGAAGCTTTCTTT
TRBV2,TRBJ1-5,.,.,CASSEVRRNQPQHF,TGTGCCAGCAGTGAAGTCCGCAGGAATCAGCCCCAGCATTTT
TRBV7-9,TRBJ1-1,.,TRBD1,CASSRTGTEAFF,TGTGCCAGCAGCCGGACAGGGACTGAAGCTTTCTTT
TRBV28,TRBJ1-2,.,TRBD1,CASLRQGGYGYTF,TGTGCCAGCTTGCGACAGGGTGGCTATGGCTACACCTTC
TRBV6-2/TRBV6-3,TRBJ1-1,.,.,CASSRREREEAFF,TGTGCCAGCAGCCGAAGGGAGAGGGAGGAAGCTTTCTTT
TRBV5-1,TRBJ1-1,.,.,CASSSQGGTEAFF,TGCGCCAGCAGCTCTCAGGGAGGCACTGAAGCTTTCTTT
TRBV7-6,TRBJ2-3,.,TRBD2,CASSLGPAGEGDTQYF,TGTGCCAGCAGCTTAGGTCCAGCGGGAGAAGGGGATACGCAGTATTTT
TRBV9,TRBJ2-1,.,TRBD2,CASSVGPGLASNEQFF,TGTGCCAGCAGCGTGGGACCGGGACTAGCGAGCAATGAGCAGTTCTTC
TRBV30,TRBJ2-1,.,.,CAWSSRGSGSYNEQFF,TGTGCCTGGAGTAGTAGGGGATCGGGTTCCTACAATGAGCAGTTCTTC
TRBV6-6,TRBJ2-1,once,TRBD2,CASSPITTSGGDNEQFF,TGTGCCAGCAGTCCCATCACCACTAGCGGGGGGGACAATGAGCAGTTCTTC
TRBV20-1,TRBJ2-7,.,.,CSASRVGYEQYF,TGCAGTGCAAGTCGGGTGGGCTACGAGCAGTACTTC